A single sample gave rise to the 10 T cell receptor beta chains below, sequenced in a study of blood T cell repertoires in COVID-19. Produced via immunoSEQ multiplex PCR; TCRdb's table is partial and in-frame only. Of about 86,000 clones listed, around four fifths are singletons. The sequenced sample was peripheral blood. All receptors derive from a man aged 50 or older with acute or convalescent COVID-19.

V is TRBV5-3 and J is TRBJ2-2; D gene unclear. TRBV5-3 falls under the ORF class, with uncertain function. The CDR3 is 16 residues long. The V end was cut by 0 bases, the J end by 6 bases, with 15 bases between. Written as DNA, the CDR3 is TGTGCCAGAAGCTTGGAGCGTCTAGTTGTGGCCGGGGAGCTGTTTTTT. As protein: CARSLERLVVAGELFF.

The gene calls are TRBV30 and TRBJ1-4; D gene uncertain. Trimming stripped 0 bases from V and 0 bases from J, with 11 bases between. The CDR3 is 16 amino acids. Germline V gives CDR1 GTSNPN, CDR2 SVGIG (reference sequence). This chain's CDR3 is CAWSVQTAATNEKLFF. In DNA form, the CDR3 reads TGTGCCTGGAGTGTACAAACAGCCGCAACTAATGAAAAACTGTTTTTT.

The V gene is TRBV4-1, the J gene TRBJ1-1; 9 bases are a match to TRBD1. CDR3 length: 12 amino acids. V trimming: 6 bases; J trimming: 7 bases; junction bases outside the gene matches: 3. CDR1 and CDR2 from the germline V gene are MGHRA and YSYEKL. The CDR3 DNA reads as TGCGCCAGCAGTGGGGACAGGGTTGAAGCTTTCTTT. Translated: CASSGDRVEAFF.

The chain couples TRBV5-1 to TRBJ2-7, with D unclear. Per the germline V gene, CDR1 is SGHRS and CDR2 is YFSETQ. V was clipped by 4 bases and J by 3 bases, with 5 bases between them. The length of the CDR3 is 11 residues. The CDR3 here is CASSVNYEQYF. DNA of the CDR3: TGCGCCAGCAGCGTAAACTACGAGCAGTACTTC.

This rearrangement joins TRBV27 to TRBJ2-7; D might be TRBD2 (7 bases). Germline CDR1 MNHEY, CDR2 SMNVEV (reference sequence). This CDR3 is 16 amino acids long. The V end lost 6 bases, the J end lost 6 bases, and 24 bases lay between the germline ends. The DNA of the CDR3 is TGTGCCAGCAGCCCCCCCGCGGGGGCGGCTGCGAGCGAGCAGTACTTC. Translating gives CASSPPAGAAASEQYF.

This sequence joins TRBV11-2 and TRBJ1-5; D might be TRBD1 (5 bases). The CDR3 length is 15 residues. CDR1 is SGHAT and CDR2 is FQNNGV in the germline V gene. V shed 2 bases and J shed 4 bases, with 12 bases lying between them. CDR3 loop: CASSLYRTHNQPQHF. CDR3 in DNA: TGTGCCAGCAGCTTATACAGGACCCATAATCAGCCCCAGCATTTT.

The V call is TRBV24-1, the J call TRBJ2-2; D remains unclear. Trimming removed 0 bases from V and 6 bases from J, with 16 bases in between. The CDR3 extends over 17 amino acids. CDR1 is KGHDR and CDR2 is SFDVKD in the germline V gene. CDR3 protein: CATSDLQHGSGSGELFF. The CDR3 DNA reads TGTGCCACCAGTGATTTGCAACACGGATCGGGTTCCGGGGAGCTGTTTTTT.

The rearrangement uses TRBV5-1 and TRBJ1-1; TRBD1 is a possible D gene (6 bases). V was clipped by 4 bases and J by 0 bases, with 16 bases between them. Germline-derived CDR1 and CDR2 are SGHRS and YFSETQ. The CDR3 length is 16 residues. CDR3: CASSPRGASMNTEAFF. CDR3 coding DNA: TGCGCCAGCAGCCCCCGGGGGGCATCGATGAACACTGAAGCTTTCTTT. Full variable domain (rest looked up from reference TRBV5-1 and TRBJ1-1): KAGVTQTPRYLIKTRGQQVTLSCSPISGHRSVSWYQQTPGQGLQFLFEYFSETQRNKGNFPGRFSGRQFSNSRSEMNVSTLELGDSALYLCASSPRGASMNTEAFFGQGTRLTVV.

Here the CDR3 reads CASSEPDSSQYF. Here the CDR3 DNA reads TGTGCCAGCAGTGAACCAGATAGCTCCCAGTACTTC. V gene TRBV6-1 combines with J gene TRBJ2-5; no firm D call. V lost 2 bases and J 9 bases, leaving 10 bases between the germline ends. CDR3 length: 12 amino acids. CDR1 is MNHNS and CDR2 is SASEGT in the germline V gene.

As for this clone: The sample carries other DNA sequences with the same CDR3. This chain uses TRBV19 with TRBJ1-4, with D maybe TRBD1 (5 bases). V lost 8 bases and J 0 bases, leaving 7 bases between the germline ends. CDR3 length: 13 amino acids. From germline, CDR1 is LNHDA and CDR2 SQIVND (reference sequence). CDR3 in amino acids: CASSTATNEKLFF. The CDR3 nucleotides read TGTGCCAGTTCGACAGCAACTAATGAAAAACTGTTTTTT.